This TCR beta chain was found in a study of blood T cell repertoires in COVID-19. Study-wide context: T cells, B-cell-depleted T cells, or PBMCs supplied cDNA or gDNA.

Source study methods: Researchers report that nucleated cell counts were estimated from reference gene primer amplification. Generated by immunoSEQ multiplex PCR, the TCRdb table keeps only in-frame clones and is missing some. The V and J calls and clone size were taken over from that table, and D and trimming were inferred from the DNA. Found here are roughly 70,000 clones, around 90% of them singletons; the top ten hold 25% to 35%. From germline, CDR1 is MDHEN and CDR2 SYDVKM. The V segment lost 5 bases and the J segment 14 bases; nucleotides outside the gene matches: 8. This CDR3 region has 14 residues.

The chain employs TRBV28 and TRBJ1-6, with 11 bases that match TRBD1. This clonotype originated in a woman aged 80 or older with active or convalescent COVID-19. The specimen sequenced was peripheral blood. The CDR3: CASSGQGAGGSLHF. In nucleotides, the CDR3 is TGTGCCAGCAGTGGACAGGGGGCAGGGGGGTCCCTCCACTTT. Using reference TRBV28 and TRBJ1-6 for the parts outside the CDR3, the full variable domain is DVKVTQSSRYLVKRTGEKVFLECVQDMDHENMFWYRQDPGLGLRLIYFSYDVKMKEKGDIPEGYSVSREKKERFSLILESASTNQTSMYLCASSGQGAGGSLHFGNGTRLTVT.